Listed below are T cell receptor beta chains from one sample, sequenced in a study of blood T cell repertoires in COVID-19. Assay: immunoSEQ multiplex PCR; the TCRdb copy retains only in-frame clones and omits some. The data contain over 130,000 clones, roughly 80% of them singletons. Sequenced input: peripheral blood. These receptors came from a man aged 45-65 years with acute or convalescent COVID-19. The CDR3 runs from the conserved cysteine through the conserved F or W. Fields, in order: V gene, clone size, J gene, D gene, CDR3 protein, CDR3 DNA. D genes are given only for firm matches. Clone size is not always given. Where it is, it says once, few, many or a class for expanded clones.

v_call: TRBV9; clone_size: .; j_call: TRBJ2-7; d_call: TRBD1; cdr3_aa: CASTVVGQGSAMIGEQYF; cdr3_nt: TGTGCCAGCACCGTAGTGGGACAGGGTAGCGCTATGATAGGCGAGCAGTACTTC
v_call: TRBV11-2; clone_size: .; j_call: TRBJ2-1; d_call: .; cdr3_aa: CASSLGGQTSYNEQFF; cdr3_nt: TGTGCCAGCAGCTTAGGAGGTCAGACCTCCTACAATGAGCAGTTCTTC
v_call: TRBV25-1; clone_size: .; j_call: TRBJ1-2; d_call: TRBD1; cdr3_aa: CASSEYNTGVGYGYTF; cdr3_nt: TGTGCCAGCAGTGAATATAACACAGGGGTTGGGTATGGCTACACCTTC
v_call: TRBV10-3; clone_size: .; j_call: TRBJ1-3; d_call: .; cdr3_aa: CAISPSLGQLGNTIYF; cdr3_nt: TGTGCCATCAGTCCCTCTCTCGGACAGCTTGGAAACACCATATATTTT
v_call: TRBV6-5; clone_size: .; j_call: TRBJ1-4; d_call: .; cdr3_aa: CASSQESANEKLFF; cdr3_nt: TGTGCCAGCAGCCAGGAATCGGCTAATGAAAAACTGTTTTTT
v_call: TRBV12-3/TRBV12-4; clone_size: .; j_call: TRBJ2-5; d_call: .; cdr3_aa: CASTQKRETQYF; cdr3_nt: TGTGCCAGCACTCAAAAACGGGAGACCCAGTACTTC
v_call: TRBV12-3/TRBV12-4; clone_size: .; j_call: TRBJ2-3; d_call: .; cdr3_aa: CASSIRRSDTQYF; cdr3_nt: TGTGCCAGCAGTATCCGGAGGTCAGATACGCAGTATTTT
v_call: TRBV2; clone_size: .; j_call: TRBJ1-1; d_call: TRBD1; cdr3_aa: CASSTNRPGQQNTEAFF; cdr3_nt: TGTGCCAGCAGTACAAATCGTCCGGGACAGCAGAACACTGAAGCTTTCTTT
v_call: TRBV7-2; clone_size: many; j_call: TRBJ2-1; d_call: .; cdr3_aa: CASSLFLGAPRYNEQFF; cdr3_nt: TGTGCCAGCAGCTTATTCTTGGGGGCCCCCCGCTACAATGAGCAGTTCTTC
v_call: TRBV11-3; clone_size: .; j_call: TRBJ2-2; d_call: .; cdr3_aa: CASSRTTQGPGELFF; cdr3_nt: TGTGCCAGCAGCCGAACCACTCAGGGCCCCGGGGAGCTGTTTTTT
v_call: TRBV9; clone_size: .; j_call: TRBJ1-5; d_call: TRBD1; cdr3_aa: CASSATGHSNQPQHF; cdr3_nt: TGTGCCAGCAGCGCGACAGGGCATAGCAATCAGCCCCAGCATTTT
v_call: TRBV5-1; clone_size: .; j_call: TRBJ1-1; d_call: .; cdr3_aa: CASSLSGTEAFF; cdr3_nt: TGCGCCAGCAGCTTGTCGGGCACTGAAGCTTTCTTT
v_call: TRBV7-8; clone_size: .; j_call: TRBJ1-6; d_call: .; cdr3_aa: CASSLVERGSPLHF; cdr3_nt: TGTGCCAGCAGCTTGGTGGAGCGGGGTTCACCCCTCCACTTT
v_call: TRBV9; clone_size: .; j_call: TRBJ2-3; d_call: .; cdr3_aa: CASSVGLTKADTQYF; cdr3_nt: TGTGCCAGCAGCGTAGGGCTCACTAAGGCAGATACGCAGTATTTT
v_call: TRBV7-3; clone_size: .; j_call: TRBJ2-2; d_call: .; cdr3_aa: CASSPKVAAGELFF; cdr3_nt: TGTGCCAGCAGCCCTAAGGTGGCGGCCGGGGAGCTGTTTTTT
v_call: TRBV7-3; clone_size: .; j_call: TRBJ1-2; d_call: TRBD1; cdr3_aa: CASSYRSGTGGFVNYGYTF; cdr3_nt: TGTGCCAGCAGCTACCGATCCGGGACAGGGGGCTTTGTTAACTATGGCTACACCTTC
v_call: TRBV4-1; clone_size: .; j_call: TRBJ2-7; d_call: TRBD1; cdr3_aa: CASSQEHRGYEQYF; cdr3_nt: TGCGCCAGCAGCCAAGAACACAGGGGGTACGAGCAGTACTTC
v_call: TRBV18; clone_size: .; j_call: TRBJ2-5; d_call: TRBD2; cdr3_aa: CASSPQTSGQETQYF; cdr3_nt: TGTGCCAGCTCACCACAAACTAGCGGGCAAGAGACCCAGTACTTC
v_call: TRBV30; clone_size: .; j_call: TRBJ1-1; d_call: .; cdr3_aa: CAWSLTGSTEAFF; cdr3_nt: TGTGCCTGGAGCCTAACAGGGAGCACTGAAGCTTTCTTT
v_call: TRBV11-2; clone_size: .; j_call: TRBJ2-5; d_call: .; cdr3_aa: CASSPRLGQQETQYF; cdr3_nt: TGTGCCAGCAGCCCCCGACTAGGGCAGCAAGAGACCCAGTACTTC
v_call: TRBV19; clone_size: .; j_call: TRBJ1-2; d_call: TRBD1; cdr3_aa: CASRILTGGSSSYTF; cdr3_nt: TGTGCCAGTAGGATCTTGACAGGGGGATCATCAAGCTACACCTTC
v_call: TRBV6-5; clone_size: once; j_call: TRBJ2-1; d_call: .; cdr3_aa: CASRELVYNEQFF; cdr3_nt: TGTGCCAGCAGGGAGCTAGTCTACAATGAGCAGTTCTTC
v_call: TRBV5-8; clone_size: .; j_call: TRBJ1-2; d_call: .; cdr3_aa: CASSLSGVYGYTF; cdr3_nt: TGTGCCAGCAGCTTGTCGGGGGTCTATGGCTACACCTTC
v_call: TRBV5-4; clone_size: once; j_call: TRBJ1-2; d_call: .; cdr3_aa: CASNDPGLTVYGYTF; cdr3_nt: TGTGCCAGCAACGACCCGGGACTTACGGTTTATGGCTACACCTTC
v_call: TRBV5-4; clone_size: .; j_call: TRBJ1-2; d_call: .; cdr3_aa: CASSLDPDADGYTF; cdr3_nt: TGTGCCAGCAGTCTAGACCCCGATGCTGACGGCTACACCTTC
v_call: TRBV4-1; clone_size: .; j_call: TRBJ2-7; d_call: .; cdr3_aa: CASSQEQGGTYEQCF; cdr3_nt: TGCGCCAGCAGCCAAGAACAGGGTGGTACCTACGAGCAGTGCTTC
v_call: TRBV4-1; clone_size: .; j_call: TRBJ2-6; d_call: .; cdr3_aa: CASSTKDFPGANVLTF; cdr3_nt: TGCGCCAGCAGCACCAAAGACTTCCCCGGGGCCAACGTCCTGACTTTC
v_call: TRBV30; clone_size: .; j_call: TRBJ1-2; d_call: .; cdr3_aa: CAWSTQGNLGYTF; cdr3_nt: TGTGCCTGGAGTACCCAGGGAAATTTGGGCTACACCTTC
v_call: TRBV5-4; clone_size: .; j_call: TRBJ1-4; d_call: .; cdr3_aa: CASSLARGKLFF; cdr3_nt: TGTGCCAGCAGCTTGGCCCGGGGGAAACTGTTTTTT
v_call: TRBV7-9; clone_size: .; j_call: TRBJ1-2; d_call: .; cdr3_aa: CASSLGGFDYGYTF; cdr3_nt: TGTGCCAGCAGCTTAGGGGGCTTCGACTATGGCTACACCTTC
v_call: TRBV11-2; clone_size: .; j_call: TRBJ1-3; d_call: .; cdr3_aa: CASSSSPGNTIYF; cdr3_nt: TGTGCCAGCAGCAGTAGCCCTGGAAACACCATATATTTT
v_call: TRBV14; clone_size: .; j_call: TRBJ2-7; d_call: .; cdr3_aa: CASRAGGGSYEQYF; cdr3_nt: TGTGCCAGTCGGGCCGGGGGTGGATCCTACGAGCAGTACTTC
v_call: TRBV4-1; clone_size: .; j_call: TRBJ2-5; d_call: .; cdr3_aa: CASSHVLPGGRETQYF; cdr3_nt: TGCGCCAGCAGCCATGTCCTTCCCGGAGGCCGGGAGACCCAGTACTTC
v_call: TRBV30; clone_size: .; j_call: TRBJ1-2; d_call: .; cdr3_aa: CAWSVPQGTSYGYTF; cdr3_nt: TGTGCCTGGAGTGTACCCCAGGGCACCTCCTATGGCTACACCTTC
v_call: TRBV6-6; clone_size: .; j_call: TRBJ2-2; d_call: TRBD1; cdr3_aa: CASSAQPGQGGWGLGIGELFF; cdr3_nt: TGTGCCAGCAGCGCCCAGCCCGGACAGGGAGGTTGGGGGCTAGGGATCGGGGAGCTGTTTTTT